The rows below give T cell receptor beta chains drawn from one sample of a study of lymphopenia after photon versus proton radiotherapy. Produced via immunoSEQ multiplex PCR; TCRdb's table is partial and in-frame only. The data contain roughly 67,000 clones, approximately 91% of them singletons. Sequenced here: peripheral blood, sampled from a patient treated with photon-based radiotherapy. All receptors derive from a woman aged 70 to 79 with pancreatic cancer. CDR3s include the opening cysteine and the closing phenylalanine or tryptophan. Each record gives: D gene, clone size, J gene, V gene, CDR3 protein, CDR3 DNA. The D gene is left open where the match is weak. Clone size is not always given. Where it is, it says once, few, many or a class for expanded clones.

NA	NA	TRBJ2-7	TRBV18	CASSLAQTLPYEQYF	TGTGCCAGCTCCTTAGCTCAGACACTACCCTACGAGCAGTACTTC
NA	NA	TRBJ2-3	TRBV5-1	CASSPPGIKNTDTQYF	TGCGCCAGCAGCCCCCCCGGAATAAAAAACACAGATACGCAGTATTTT
NA	NA	TRBJ2-5	TRBV4-2	CASSQVVGVQETQYF	TGTGCCAGCAGCCAAGTGGTCGGGGTCCAAGAGACCCAGTACTTC
NA	NA	TRBJ2-5	TRBV28	CASSRKLRGVKETQYF	TGTGCCAGCAGCCGAAAGCTAAGGGGGGTAAAAGAGACCCAGTACTTC
NA	NA	TRBJ2-3	TRBV19	CASRGLANTDTQYF	TGTGCCAGTCGCGGGCTAGCGAACACAGATACGCAGTATTTT
TRBD2	NA	TRBJ2-5	TRBV11-1	CASSSSSLAGVSETQYF	TGTGCCAGCAGCTCATCCTCGCTAGCGGGAGTGTCGGAGACCCAGTACTTC
NA	NA	TRBJ2-5	TRBV10-3	CAISEDQETQYF	TGTGCCATCAGTGAGGATCAAGAGACCCAGTACTTC
TRBD2	NA	TRBJ2-5	TRBV5-8	CASSLGTNQETQYF	TGTGCCAGCAGCCTGGGGACTAATCAAGAGACCCAGTACTTC
TRBD2	NA	TRBJ2-5	TRBV4-2	CASSQVVLAGDGRETQYF	TGTGCCAGCAGCCAAGTCGTTCTAGCGGGAGATGGAAGGGAGACCCAGTACTTC
NA	NA	TRBJ1-1	TRBV14	CASSPLGDWMNTEAFF	TGTGCCAGCAGCCCGTTGGGAGATTGGATGAACACTGAAGCTTTCTTT
NA	NA	TRBJ2-7	TRBV9	CASSVAGVGEQYF	TGTGCCAGCAGCGTAGCGGGTGTGGGGGAGCAGTACTTC
NA	NA	TRBJ1-1	TRBV2	CASRQTNTEAFF	TGTGCCAGCAGACAGACGAACACTGAAGCTTTCTTT
TRBD1	NA	TRBJ2-7	TRBV5-5	CASSLDRGRPEQYF	TGTGCCAGCAGCCTGGACAGGGGGCGCCCCGAGCAGTACTTC
NA	NA	TRBJ2-3	TRBV7-3	CASSLRERDTQYF	TGTGCCAGCAGCTTAAGGGAGCGGGATACGCAGTATTTT
NA	NA	TRBJ2-5	TRBV28	CASISAGAGTEGVTQYF	TGTGCCAGCATTTCGGCAGGGGCCGGTACGGAGGGAGTGACCCAGTACTTC
NA	NA	TRBJ2-7	TRBV7-6	CASSPDEGFTTEQYF	TGTGCCAGCAGCCCTGACGAGGGGTTCACGACCGAGCAGTACTTC
NA	NA	TRBJ2-3	TRBV7-3	CASSLVDTQYF	TGTGCCAGCAGCCTCGTAGATACGCAGTATTTT
TRBD1	NA	TRBJ2-1	TRBV4-2	CASSQVGQGYNEQFF	TGTGCCAGCAGCCAAGTGGGACAGGGTTACAATGAGCAGTTCTTC
NA	NA	TRBJ2-7	TRBV5-4	CASSSSSGTALYEQYF	TGTGCCAGCAGCTCATCCTCCGGGACGGCACTATACGAGCAGTACTTC
TRBD1	NA	TRBJ2-3	TRBV6-6	CASSLGQASTDTQYF	TGTGCCAGCAGTTTGGGACAGGCTAGCACAGATACGCAGTATTTT
NA	NA	TRBJ1-4	TRBV7-2	CASSQNRVKLFF	TGTGCCAGCAGTCAAAACAGGGTGAAACTGTTTTTT
TRBD2	NA	TRBJ2-5	TRBV7-2	CASSLELAGGLGKTQYF	TGTGCCAGCAGCTTAGAACTAGCGGGAGGGCTGGGAAAGACCCAGTACTTC
NA	NA	TRBJ1-5	TRBV4-2	CASSQVRGKGQPQHF	TGTGCCAGCAGCCAAGTCCGAGGGAAGGGTCAGCCCCAGCATTTT
NA	NA	TRBJ2-7	TRBV19	CASSKTTLPSEQYF	TGTGCCAGTAGTAAGACTACCCTCCCAAGCGAGCAGTACTTC
TRBD2	NA	TRBJ2-1	TRBV9	CASSVETSGSNEQFF	TGTGCCAGCAGCGTAGAGACTAGCGGGAGCAATGAGCAGTTCTTC
NA	NA	TRBJ2-3	TRBV5-1	CASSPDSVADTQYF	TGCGCCAGCAGCCCGGACAGTGTAGCGGATACGCAGTATTTT
NA	NA	TRBJ2-1	TRBV28	CASSFSAGKNEQFF	TGTGCCAGCAGTTTTTCCGCAGGGAAAAATGAGCAGTTCTTC
TRBD1	NA	TRBJ2-7	TRBV28	CATKGTGLGEQYF	TGTGCCACCAAAGGGACAGGGTTAGGGGAGCAGTACTTC
NA	once	TRBJ1-5	TRBV6-1	CASSATTVLNQPQHF	TGTGCCAGCAGTGCTACGACAGTCCTCAATCAGCCCCAGCATTTT
NA	few	TRBJ1-2	TRBV7-9	CASSLGTVYGYTF	TGTGCCAGCAGCTTAGGGACTGTCTACGGCTACACCTTC
NA	NA	TRBJ2-4	TRBV4-3	CASSPGDGTWDIQYF	TGCGCCAGCAGCCCAGGGGACGGCACGTGGGACATTCAGTACTTC
NA	NA	TRBJ2-7	TRBV5-6	CASSHGRGIAYEQYF	TGTGCCAGCAGCCACGGGCGGGGTATAGCATACGAGCAGTACTTC
TRBD1	NA	TRBJ1-4	TRBV2	CASSWPGQPNEKLFF	TGTGCCAGCAGCTGGCCGGGACAGCCTAATGAAAAACTGTTTTTT
NA	NA	TRBJ1-1	TRBV7-9	CASSLDMNTEAFF	TGTGCCAGCAGCTTAGACATGAACACTGAAGCTTTCTTT
NA	once	TRBJ1-3	TRBV4-2	CASSQGRFRGFSGNTIYF	TGTGCCAGCAGCCAAGGAAGGTTTAGGGGATTCTCTGGAAACACCATATATTTT
NA	NA	TRBJ2-6	TRBV7-9	CASSLVPDPSGANVLTF	TGTGCCAGCAGCTTAGTCCCAGATCCGTCTGGGGCCAACGTCCTGACTTTC
NA	NA	TRBJ1-2	TRBV30	CAWSFERGYTF	TGTGCCTGGAGTTTCGAGCGCGGCTACACCTTC
NA	NA	TRBJ1-2	TRBV5-6	CASSLDRDYGYTF	TGTGCCAGCAGCTTGGACAGAGACTATGGCTACACCTTC
NA	NA	TRBJ2-2	TRBV19	CASSMEVAELNTGELFF	TGTGCCAGTAGTATGGAGGTAGCGGAGCTGAACACCGGGGAGCTGTTTTTT
TRBD2	NA	TRBJ2-7	TRBV28	CASSSLAGGHREQYF	TGTGCCAGCAGTTCACTAGCGGGAGGCCACCGGGAGCAGTACTTC
NA	NA	TRBJ2-7	TRBV4-3	CASSQDFPSVTYEQYF	TGCGCCAGCAGCCAAGATTTCCCTAGCGTCACCTACGAGCAGTACTTC
NA	NA	TRBJ2-7	TRBV7-3	CASSRDGRRQYF	TGTGCCAGCAGCCGGGACGGCCGTCGGCAGTACTTC
NA	NA	TRBJ2-3	TRBV9	CASSAAGGGTDTQYF	TGTGCCAGCAGCGCTGCTGGGGGCGGCACAGATACGCAGTATTTT
NA	NA	TRBJ2-5	TRBV9	CASSPSGWETQYF	TGTGCCAGCAGCCCGAGTGGCTGGGAGACCCAGTACTTC
NA	NA	TRBJ2-7	TRBV27	CASSLRRAPGGIYEQYF	TGTGCCAGCAGTTTACGGCGTGCGCCGGGCGGAATCTACGAGCAGTACTTC
TRBD1	NA	TRBJ1-2	TRBV6-5	CASSYSSSRTGTSYTF	TGTGCCAGCAGTTACTCGTCGAGTCGGACAGGGACCAGCTACACCTTC
NA	NA	TRBJ2-4	TRBV5-1	CASRRGAPAKNIQYF	TGCGCCAGCAGGAGGGGGGCACCAGCCAAAAACATTCAGTACTTC
TRBD1	NA	TRBJ1-5	TRBV6-5	CASSPGTGGNQPQHF	TGTGCCAGCAGCCCGGGGACAGGGGGGAATCAGCCCCAGCATTTT
NA	NA	TRBJ2-3	TRBV7-2	CASSRGLVFTDTQYF	TGTGCCAGCAGCCGCGGACTTGTATTCACAGATACGCAGTATTTT
NA	NA	TRBJ2-4	TRBV1	CTSSHGFNRGREAKNIQYF	TGCACCAGCAGCCATGGGTTCAACAGGGGCCGGGAAGCCAAAAACATTCAGTACTTC
NA	NA	TRBJ1-4	TRBV27	CASKSQGRDEKLFF	TGTGCCAGCAAAAGCCAGGGACGGGATGAAAAACTGTTTTTT
TRBD2	NA	TRBJ2-5	TRBV4-3	CASSQVSGSVHETQYF	TGCGCCAGCAGCCAAGTTAGCGGGAGCGTTCACGAGACCCAGTACTTC
NA	NA	TRBJ2-3	TRBV23-1	CASNSRGGPTDTQYF	TGCGCCAGCAACAGTCGGGGAGGACCCACAGATACGCAGTATTTT
NA	NA	TRBJ2-1	TRBV25-1	CASSDLSGEYNEQFF	TGTGCCAGCAGTGACCTAAGCGGAGAATACAATGAGCAGTTCTTC
NA	NA	TRBJ1-3	TRBV11-2	CASSLGNTIYF	TGTGCCAGCAGCTTAGGAAACACCATATATTTT
NA	NA	TRBJ1-3	TRBV27	CASRRVSGNTIYF	TGTGCCAGCCGGAGGGTCTCTGGAAACACCATATATTTT